This TCR beta chain was sequenced in a study of cytomegalovirus exposure and HLA in healthy donors. V lost 0 bases and J 4 bases, leaving 11 bases between the germline ends. This CDR3 region has 15 residues. CDR1 and CDR2 from the germline V gene are SGHTS and YDEGEE. Study-wide results and limits: An analysis was carried out later, and it reportedly showed fewer N-insertions in an Asian-associated ancestry cluster than the 666-donor mean. About 87% or about 30% of the time was how often most TCR beta V segments were productive, according to an earlier analysis. Sequencing had likely introduced a cluster of highly shared sequence variants as an artifact. TCR sequences were mostly rare, though some public TCRs occurred in many donors.

Concerning this clone: The antigen is unknown.

With 60 Vbeta and 13 Jbeta primers, the PCR was carried out. Sequencing was performed with immunoSEQ multiplex PCR; in TCRdb, only in-frame clones are kept and a portion is missing. The sample has approximately 210,000 clones. The specimen was PBMCs. The rearrangement links TRBV5-8 to TRBJ1-5; tentatively, D is TRBD1 (6 bases). This clonotype originated in a woman aged 30 to 39 in good health and CMV-seropositive. CDR3 sequence: CASSLEQGGNQPQHF. In DNA form, the CDR3 reads TGTGCCAGCAGCTTGGAACAGGGAGGGAATCAGCCCCAGCATTTT.